These 26 T cell receptor beta chains were all obtained from the same sample, sequenced in a study of blood T cell repertoires in COVID-19. TCRdb's copy holds only in-frame clones and misses some; the assay was immunoSEQ multiplex PCR. The sample includes about 120,000 clones, 85% of them seen just once. The sample consisted of peripheral blood. These receptor sequences come from a human donor in a cohort sampled during active COVID-19.

V usage is TRBV6-5 and J usage is TRBJ2-3, with 7 bases that match TRBD2. This CDR3 contains 14 residues. V shed 2 bases, J shed 3 bases, and the junction held 2 bases outside the gene matches. In germline, CDR1 is MNHEY, CDR2 SVGAGI. The CDR3 loop reads CASSYREGTDTQYF. In DNA, the CDR3 is TGTGCCAGCAGTTACAGGGAGGGGACAGATACGCAGTATTTT.

This clone has more than one count but fewer than ten. The chain is built from TRBV5-1 and TRBJ2-2, with D maybe TRBD1 (5 bases). Germline V gene lookup returns CDR1 SGHRS and CDR2 YFSETQ. V lost 0 bases, J lost 1 base, and 7 bases lay in between. The CDR3 loop spans 15 amino acids. CDR3 loop: CASSLEGENTGELFF. CDR3 in DNA: TGCGCCAGCAGCTTGGAAGGGGAGAACACCGGGGAGCTGTTTTTT.

The rearrangement links TRBV9 to TRBJ2-1; possibly TRBD2 for D (6 bases). Germline V gene lookup returns CDR1 SGDLS and CDR2 YYNGEE. Trimming cost V 0 bases and J 0 bases, with 13 bases left between them. The CDR3 has 17 residues. The CDR3 spells CASSVVGLTSSYNEQFF. The CDR3 DNA is TGTGCCAGCAGCGTAGTGGGACTTACAAGCTCCTACAATGAGCAGTTCTTC.

This sequence joins TRBV28 and TRBJ1-2; tentative D call: TRBD1 (6 bases). There are 14 residues in the CDR3. Per the germline V gene, CDR1 is MDHEN and CDR2 is SYDVKM. V was cut by 4 bases and J by 5 bases, with 14 bases left in between. The CDR3 DNA reads TGTGCCAGCAGTTCCCTACAGGGAAGATATGGCTACACCTTC. Protein: CASSSLQGRYGYTF.

The gene calls are TRBV5-8 and TRBJ1-4; TRBD1 might be the D (6 bases). The CDR3 has 15 amino acids. The V gene lost 0 bases and the J gene lost 5 bases, with 11 bases spanning the gap. Germline CDR1 and CDR2: SGHTS and YDEGEE. Written as DNA, the CDR3 is TGTGCCAGCAGCTTGGATGGGGGCGTGAATGAAAAACTGTTTTTT. Translating it yields CASSLDGGVNEKLFF. Filled out from reference TRBV5-8 and TRBJ1-4, the complete variable domain reads EAGVTQSPTHLIKTRGQQATLRCSPISGHTSVYWYQQALGLGLQFLLWYDEGEERNRGNFPPRFSGRQFPNYSSELNVNALELEDSALYLCASSLDGGVNEKLFFGSGTQLSVL.

This clone was picked up a small number of times. The gene calls are TRBV3-1 (or the pseudogene TRBV3-2) and TRBJ1-1; a weak D match, TRBD1 (6 bases). This CDR3 has 15 amino acids. V gave up 8 bases and J gave up 9 bases, with 25 bases separating them. Germline V gives CDR1 LGHDT, CDR2 YNNKEL (reference sequence). Here the CDR3 reads CASGSDDRDIQKAFF. The DNA of the CDR3 is TGTGCCAGCGGGTCCGATGACCGGGACATCCAGAAAGCTTTCTTT.

The V gene is TRBV6-5, the J gene TRBJ1-1; 7 nucleotides line up with TRBD1. CDR3 length: 14 amino acids. Germline lookup yields CDR1 MNHEY and CDR2 SVGAGI. Trimming removed 2 bases from V and 3 bases from J; junction bases left unmatched: 3. In DNA form, the CDR3 reads TGTGCCAGCAGTTACCAGGGGGAGTACACTGAAGCTTTCTTT. It encodes CASSYQGEYTEAFF.

V usage is TRBV7-2 and J usage is TRBJ1-5; possibly TRBD1 for D (5 bases). V was clipped by 5 bases and J by 5 bases, with 19 bases between them. The CDR3 totals 16 residues. Germline values: CDR1 SGHTA, CDR2 FQGNSA. The CDR3 loop is CASSDRAHGGDQPQHF. The CDR3 DNA reads as TGTGCCAGCAGCGACCGGGCCCACGGGGGGGATCAGCCCCAGCATTTT.

This rearrangement joins TRBV15 to TRBJ1-6; possibly TRBD1 for D (5 bases). Germline V gene sequence: CDR1 LNHNV, CDR2 YYDKDF (reference sequence). The CDR3 runs to 15 residues. Trimming removed 0 bases at V and 8 bases at J, with 11 bases between. The CDR3 DNA reads as TGTGCCACCAGCAGAGATCGGCCGGGGGATTCACCCCTCCACTTT. Translating it yields CATSRDRPGDSPLHF.

J is TRBJ1-1 and V is TRBV6-5; unclear D gene. The CDR3 length is 16 residues. V was pared by 2 bases and J by 5 bases, with 18 bases between. The germline gives CDR1 MNHEY, CDR2 SVGAGI. CDR3 amino acids: CASSYMEGLVRTEAFF. CDR3 DNA sequence: TGTGCCAGCAGTTACATGGAGGGATTAGTTCGGACTGAAGCTTTCTTT.

The chain combines TRBV19 with TRBJ2-3, with TRBD1 as a possible D gene (6 bases). The V end lost 3 bases, the J end lost 2 bases, and 9 bases lay between the germline ends. The CDR3 runs 14 residues. Germline V gene lookup returns CDR1 LNHDA and CDR2 SQIVND (reference sequence). This CDR3 reads CASSIDRSTDTQYF. In nucleotides, the CDR3 is TGTGCCAGTAGTATCGACAGGTCCACAGATACGCAGTATTTT.

This chain connects TRBV29-1 to TRBJ2-3; 8 nucleotides align to TRBD1. V lost 5 bases to trimming and J lost 6 bases; unmatched junction nucleotides: 7. Germline CDR1 and CDR2: SQVTM and ANQGSEA. This CDR3 is 13 amino acids long. The CDR3 region has the DNA TGCAGCGTTTCCCCGGGACAGGCGGATACGCAGTATTTT. Amino acid sequence: CSVSPGQADTQYF.

DNA for the CDR3: TGTGCCAGCAGCGACAGGGGGCATTCCTACGAGCAGTACTTC. This encodes CASSDRGHSYEQYF. The genes are TRBV7-8 and TRBJ2-7, with 10 bases identical to TRBD1. The CDR3 consists of 14 residues. Germline V gene lookup returns CDR1 SGHVS and CDR2 FQNEAQ. V was pared by 5 bases and J by 1 base, with 2 bases of the junction left unmatched.

This chain uses TRBV7-2 with TRBJ2-1; possibly TRBD2 for D (6 bases). Trimming removed 3 bases at V and 2 bases at J, with 8 bases between. Per the germline V gene, CDR1 is SGHTA and CDR2 is FQGNSA. CDR3 length equals 14 residues. The CDR3 reads CASSLAGPYNEQFF. DNA for the CDR3: TGTGCCAGCAGCTTGGCGGGGCCCTACAATGAGCAGTTCTTC.

The V call is TRBV7-2, the J call TRBJ2-7; 7 bases map to TRBD1. Germline trimming cut 3 bases from V and 4 bases from J; bases unmatched to any gene: 3. CDR3 length: 13 amino acids. Germline V gene lookup returns CDR1 SGHTA and CDR2 FQGNSA. The CDR3 here is CASSLGQQYEQYF. The CDR3 DNA reads as TGTGCCAGCAGCTTGGGACAGCAGTACGAGCAGTACTTC.

The chain is built from TRBV6-2 or TRBV6-3 and TRBJ2-3; 8 positions match TRBD2. V trimming: 0 bases; J trimming: 4 bases; junction bases outside the gene matches: 3. The length of the CDR3 is 15 residues. In germline, CDR1 is MNHEY, CDR2 SVGEGT. As DNA, the CDR3 is TGTGCCAGCAGTTACTCGGGACTAGGGGCAGATACGCAGTATTTT. Its translation is CASSYSGLGADTQYF.

J is TRBJ1-1 and V is TRBV7-2, with 8 positions matching TRBD1. Germline V gene sequence: CDR1 SGHTA, CDR2 FQGNSA. Trimming cost V 5 bases and J 4 bases; bases outside gene matches: 3. CDR3 length: 13 amino acids. In DNA, the CDR3 is TGTGCCAGCAGCGCTACAGGGGGCACTGAAGCTTTCTTT. Protein product: CASSATGGTEAFF.

This clone was counted a single time. V gene TRBV14 combines with J gene TRBJ1-2; D might be TRBD1 (5 bases). Germline V gene lookup returns CDR1 SGHDN and CDR2 FVKESK. The ends were cut back, 2 bases at V and 8 bases at J, with 24 bases in the middle. The CDR3 sequence is 17 residues long. The CDR3 DNA follows: TGTGCCAGCAGCCAAACGTTCCGGGGGTCAATTTGGTGGGGCTACACCTTC. Translating gives CASSQTFRGSIWWGYTF.

The chain carries TRBV7-9 and TRBJ1-2; unclear D gene. CDR3 size: 15 residues. V was cut by 3 bases and J by 3 bases, with 14 bases left in between. Germline CDR1 and CDR2: SEHNR and FQNEAQ (reference sequence). The CDR3 sequence is CASSLVAGLDYGYTF. The CDR3 DNA reads as TGTGCCAGCAGCTTGGTAGCGGGATTGGACTATGGCTACACCTTC.

CDR3 protein: CAWSVQGEGQPQHF. Written as DNA, the CDR3 is TGTGCCTGGAGTGTTCAGGGGGAAGGGCAGCCCCAGCATTTT. This chain connects TRBV30 to TRBJ1-5; the match to TRBD1 covers 7 bases. The CDR3 loop spans 14 amino acids. Germline values: CDR1 GTSNPN, CDR2 SVGIG (reference sequence). Losses at the gene ends were 0 bases for V and 7 bases for J; bases not matched to a gene: 6.

This clone was recorded once. The genes are TRBV7-2 and TRBJ2-5; 8 bases match TRBD2. This CDR3 is built from 14 residues. With V trimmed by 6 bases and J by 1 base, 4 bases remained unmatched. CDR1 is SGHTA, CDR2 FQGNSA, per germline. The CDR3 DNA follows: TGTGCCAGCAGATCACGGGGGGGCCAAGAGACCCAGTACTTC. Protein product: CASRSRGGQETQYF. The variable domain in full, completed from reference TRBV7-2 and TRBJ2-5, reads GAGVSQSPSNKVTEKGKDVELRCDPISGHTALYWYRQSLGQGLEFLIYFQGNSAPDKSGLPSDRFSAERTGGSVSTLTIQRTQQEDSAVYLCASRSRGGQETQYFGPGTRLLVL.

The chain employs TRBV6-5 and TRBJ2-2; a weak D match, TRBD2 (6 bases). Between the trimmed V and J ends, which lost 6 bases and 4 bases, there was a span of 12 bases. The germline CDR1 and CDR2 sequences are MNHEY and SVGAGI. The CDR3 contains 14 residues. Here the CDR3 DNA reads TGTGCCAGCAGATTACGGGGGAGCACCGGGGAGCTGTTTTTT. Its protein product is CASRLRGSTGELFF.

The V call is TRBV6-6, the J call TRBJ2-1; TRBD2 matches at 12 bases. The ends lost 7 bases at V and 9 bases at J; junction bases unmatched: 7. The CDR3 runs 14 residues. Germline V CDR1 and CDR2: MNHNY, SVGAGI (reference sequence). CDR3 sequence: CASTPSGGASEQFF. CDR3 coding DNA: TGTGCCAGCACCCCTAGCGGGGGGGCGAGTGAGCAGTTCTTC.

The J gene is TRBJ2-1, the V gene TRBV9; TRBD2 aligns across 8 bases. The CDR3 is 16 amino acids. J was trimmed by 5 bases and V by 6 bases; bases with no gene match: 13. Germline-derived CDR1 and CDR2 are SGDLS and YYNGEE. The CDR3 DNA reads TGTGCCAGCACCCCACAGGGCGGGGGGCAACACAATGAGCAGTTCTTC. Translating gives CASTPQGGGQHNEQFF.

The V call is TRBV30, the J call TRBJ1-1, with D uncertain. Germline-derived CDR1 and CDR2 are GTSNPN and SVGIG (reference sequence). The CDR3 extends over 13 amino acids. The V end lost 5 bases, the J end lost 7 bases, and 17 bases lay between the germline ends. CDR3 sequence: CAWSLLQALEAFF. CDR3 DNA: TGTGCCTGGTCCCTCCTTCAGGCCCTTGAAGCTTTCTTT.

The V gene is TRBV4-2, the J gene TRBJ1-2; D possibly corresponds to TRBD1 (5 bases). V was shortened by 2 bases and J by 4 bases, with 23 bases between the two germline ends. CDR1 is LGHNA and CDR2 is YNFKEQ in the germline V gene. This CDR3 has 18 residues. The chain's CDR3 is CASSQRSPQGRVFYGYTF. The CDR3 DNA reads TGTGCCAGCAGCCAAAGGTCGCCCCAGGGTAGGGTATTCTATGGCTACACCTTC.